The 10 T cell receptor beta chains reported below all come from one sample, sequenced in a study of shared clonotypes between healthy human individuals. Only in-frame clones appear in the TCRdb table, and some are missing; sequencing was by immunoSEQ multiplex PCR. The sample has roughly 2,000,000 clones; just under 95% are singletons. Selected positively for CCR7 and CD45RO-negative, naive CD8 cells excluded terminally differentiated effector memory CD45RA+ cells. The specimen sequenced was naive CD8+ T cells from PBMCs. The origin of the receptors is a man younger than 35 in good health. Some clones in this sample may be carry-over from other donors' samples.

This chain's CDR3 is CNSGGSGANVLTF. The CDR3 nucleotides are TGTAACTCGGGGGGATCTGGGGCCAACGTCCTGACTTTC. The chain couples TRBV19 to TRBJ2-6, with 7 bases lining up with TRBD2. The CDR3 spans 13 residues. Germline CDR1 and CDR2: LNHDA and SQIVND (reference sequence).

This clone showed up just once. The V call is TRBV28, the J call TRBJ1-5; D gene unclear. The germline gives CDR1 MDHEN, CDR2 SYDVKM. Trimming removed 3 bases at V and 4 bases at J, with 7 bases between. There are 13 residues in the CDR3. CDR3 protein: CASSFRPNQPQHF. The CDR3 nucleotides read TGTGCCAGCAGTTTCAGGCCTAATCAGCCCCAGCATTTT.

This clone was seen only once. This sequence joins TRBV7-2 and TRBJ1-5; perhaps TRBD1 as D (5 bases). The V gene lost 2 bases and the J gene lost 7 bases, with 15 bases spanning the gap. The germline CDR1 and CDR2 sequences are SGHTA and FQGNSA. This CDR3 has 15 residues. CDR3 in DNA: TGTGCCAGCAGCTTATCCGGCTGGAGGGGCCAGCCCCAGCATTTT. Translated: CASSLSGWRGQPQHF.

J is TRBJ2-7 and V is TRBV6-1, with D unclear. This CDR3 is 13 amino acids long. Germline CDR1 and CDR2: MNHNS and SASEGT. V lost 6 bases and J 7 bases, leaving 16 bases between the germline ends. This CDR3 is CASSGPREPEQYF. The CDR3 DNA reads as TGTGCCAGCAGCGGACCCCGCGAGCCGGAGCAGTACTTC.

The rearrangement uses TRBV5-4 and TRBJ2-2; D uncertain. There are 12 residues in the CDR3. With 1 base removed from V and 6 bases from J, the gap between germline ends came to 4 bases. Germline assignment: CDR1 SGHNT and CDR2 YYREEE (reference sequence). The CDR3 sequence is CASSLLSGELFF. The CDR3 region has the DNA TGTGCCAGCAGCTTGCTGTCCGGGGAGCTGTTTTTT.

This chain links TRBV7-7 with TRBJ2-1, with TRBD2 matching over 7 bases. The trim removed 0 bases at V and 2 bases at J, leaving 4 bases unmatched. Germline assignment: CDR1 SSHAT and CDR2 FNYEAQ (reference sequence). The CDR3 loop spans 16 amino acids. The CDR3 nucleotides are TGTGCCAGCAGCTTAGCGTCGGGAGGCCCCTACAATGAGCAGTTCTTC. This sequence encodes CASSLASGGPYNEQFF.

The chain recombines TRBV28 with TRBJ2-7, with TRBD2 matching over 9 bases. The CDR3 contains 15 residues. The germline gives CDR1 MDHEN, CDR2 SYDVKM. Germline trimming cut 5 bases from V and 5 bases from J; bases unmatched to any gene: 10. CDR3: CASSTPGLARHEQYF. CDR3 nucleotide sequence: TGTGCCAGCAGTACGCCGGGACTAGCTAGGCACGAGCAGTACTTC.

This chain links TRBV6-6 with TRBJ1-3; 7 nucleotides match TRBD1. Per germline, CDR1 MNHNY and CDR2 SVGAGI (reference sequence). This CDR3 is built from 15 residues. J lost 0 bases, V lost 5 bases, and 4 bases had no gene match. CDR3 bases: TGTGCCAGCAGTCGAGACAGGGACTCTGGAAACACCATATATTTT. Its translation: CASSRDRDSGNTIYF.

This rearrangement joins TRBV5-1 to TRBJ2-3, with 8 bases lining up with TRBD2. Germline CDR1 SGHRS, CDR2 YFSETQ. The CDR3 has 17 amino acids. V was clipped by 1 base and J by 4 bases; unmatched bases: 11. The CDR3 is CASSLTSGFRSADTQYF. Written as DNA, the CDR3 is TGCGCCAGCAGCTTGACTAGCGGATTCAGGAGCGCAGATACGCAGTATTTT.

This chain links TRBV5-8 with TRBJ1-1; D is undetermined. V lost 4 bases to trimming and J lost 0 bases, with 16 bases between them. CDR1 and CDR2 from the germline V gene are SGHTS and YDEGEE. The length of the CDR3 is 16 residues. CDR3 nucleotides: TGTGCCAGCAGCGTTGGCCCCAGGTACCTGAACACTGAAGCTTTCTTT. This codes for CASSVGPRYLNTEAFF.